A selection of T cell receptor beta chains follows, all from one sample in a study of T cell changes during pregnancy in multiple sclerosis. Here immunoSEQ multiplex PCR was the method, and the copy in TCRdb shows in-frame clones only, minus some. The sample lists some 61,000 clones, under 95% occurring once. The sample here was peripheral blood, taken in the second trimester of pregnancy. The receptor source for this set is a female donor with multiple sclerosis, enrolled in a pregnancy study. CDR3s include the opening cysteine and the closing phenylalanine or tryptophan. The D gene is left open where the match is weak. Expanded clones get a size class; other rows say once, few or many, or leave the size out.

cdr3_aa | cdr3_nt | d_call | v_call | clone_size | j_call
CAHKGGGHLISYNEQFF | TGTGCCCATAAAGGGGGCGGACACTTGATCTCCTACAATGAGCAGTTCTTC | TRBD1 | TRBV5-8 | . | TRBJ2-1
CASSQDPGGRLDEQFF | TGCGCCAGCAGCCAAGATCCGGGGGGCAGGTTAGATGAGCAGTTCTTC | . | TRBV4-3 | . | TRBJ2-1
CASSQDLTSGGKDTQYF | TGCGCCAGCAGCCAAGATCTGACTAGCGGGGGGAAAGATACGCAGTATTTT | TRBD2 | TRBV4-1 | . | TRBJ2-3
CASSFGPSSGNTIYF | TGTGCCAGCAGCTTTGGGCCCAGCTCTGGAAACACCATATATTTT | . | TRBV7-2 | . | TRBJ1-3
CASSRTGGSNYGYTF | TGCGCCAGCAGCCGGACAGGGGGGTCTAACTATGGCTACACCTTC | TRBD1 | TRBV4-3 | . | TRBJ1-2
CAGPHWGQGVATNEKLFF | TGTGCCGGCCCCCATTGGGGACAGGGGGTGGCAACTAATGAAAAACTGTTTTTT | TRBD1 | TRBV6-4 | . | TRBJ1-4
CASSARQIDQETQYF | TGTGCCAGCAGCGCCCGCCAGATCGACCAAGAGACCCAGTACTTC | . | TRBV9 | . | TRBJ2-5
CASSPSMDTEAFF | TGTGCCAGCTCACCGAGTATGGACACTGAAGCTTTCTTT | . | TRBV18 | . | TRBJ1-1
CASSPTDRNYGYTF | TGTGCCAGCAGCCCTACGGACAGAAACTATGGCTACACCTTC | . | TRBV7-8 | . | TRBJ1-2
CASSLGLPGADTQYF | TGTGCCAGTAGTCTCGGACTCCCAGGCGCAGATACGCAGTATTTT | . | TRBV19 | . | TRBJ2-3
CASSPDRNSGNTIYF | TGTGCCAGCAGCCCTGACAGGAACTCTGGAAACACCATATATTTT | . | TRBV9 | . | TRBJ1-3
CASRPGNTEAFF | TGTGCCAGCAGGCCAGGGAACACTGAAGCTTTCTTT | . | TRBV25-1 | . | TRBJ1-1
CASSSRLAGELFF | TGTGCCAGCAGCTCTAGGTTGGCCGGGGAGCTGTTTTTT | . | TRBV7-8 | once | TRBJ2-2
CASSYSGQGPYGYTF | TGTGCCAGCAGTTACTCGGGACAGGGCCCCTATGGCTACACCTTC | TRBD1 | TRBV6-5 | . | TRBJ1-2
CASSHVLGGGGSYEQYF | TGTGCCAGCAGCCATGTTCTAGGAGGTGGAGGCTCCTACGAGCAGTACTTC | . | TRBV7-8 | . | TRBJ2-7
CASITVDDPRTDTQYF | TGTGCCAGCATTACGGTAGACGACCCGAGGACAGATACGCAGTATTTT | . | TRBV27 | once | TRBJ2-3
CASSQDLGEPQHF | TGTGCCAGCAGCCAAGATTTAGGAGAGCCCCAGCATTTT | . | TRBV4-2 | . | TRBJ1-5
CASSQETGPSYEQYF | TGCGCCAGCAGCCAAGAGACAGGGCCTTCCTACGAGCAGTACTTC | TRBD1 | TRBV4-3 | . | TRBJ2-7
CASTGRGGEKLFF | TGTGCCAGCACCGGCAGGGGTGGGGAAAAACTGTTTTTT | . | TRBV7-9 | . | TRBJ1-4
CASGTGDSRSGANVLTF | TGCGCCAGCGGGACAGGGGACTCTCGCTCTGGGGCCAACGTCCTGACTTTC | TRBD1 | TRBV5-1 | . | TRBJ2-6
CASSLDSRNTEAFF | TGCGCCAGCAGCTTGGACAGCAGGAACACTGAAGCTTTCTTT | . | TRBV5-1 | . | TRBJ1-1
CASSLDLWGGTEAFF | TGTGCCAGCAGCTTAGATTTGTGGGGGGGCACTGAAGCTTTCTTT | . | TRBV7-2 | . | TRBJ1-1
CSVEYRLAGGFGEQFF | TGCAGCGTTGAATATCGACTAGCGGGGGGGTTTGGGGAGCAGTTCTTC | TRBD2 | TRBV29-1 | . | TRBJ2-1
CASSLEAVTSTGGYTF | TGTGCCAGCAGCTTGGAGGCCGTAACCTCCACGGGTGGCTACACCTTC | . | TRBV7-8 | . | TRBJ1-2
CASIPGQGASGYTF | TGTGCCAGCATTCCGGGACAGGGGGCAAGTGGCTACACCTTC | TRBD1 | TRBV5-4 | . | TRBJ1-2
CACSPGQGSSGNTIYF | TGTGCCTGCTCCCCGGGACAGGGGAGCTCTGGAAACACCATATATTTT | TRBD1 | TRBV30 | . | TRBJ1-3
CASSSSGGREKLFF | TGTGCCAGCAGCTCCTCAGGGGGTAGAGAAAAACTGTTTTTT | TRBD1 | TRBV5-6 | . | TRBJ1-4
CSVEEGVPDTQYF | TGCAGCGTTGAAGAAGGGGTTCCGGATACGCAGTATTTT | . | TRBV29-1 | . | TRBJ2-3
CASSFRTGVDTQYF | TGTGCCAGCAGCTTCAGAACGGGGGTAGATACGCAGTATTTT | . | TRBV5-5 | once | TRBJ2-3
CATGGPNYGYTF | TGTGCCACAGGGGGCCCTAACTATGGCTACACCTTC | TRBD1 | TRBV19 | . | TRBJ1-2
CASSLAPWDRLNTEAFF | TGTGCCAGCAGCTTAGCCCCTTGGGACAGGTTGAACACTGAAGCTTTCTTT | TRBD1 | TRBV7-9 | . | TRBJ1-1
CASSPRGGVGTEAFF | TGTGCCAGCAGTCCCCGGGGAGGGGTGGGCACTGAAGCTTTCTTT | . | TRBV6-5 | once | TRBJ1-1
CASSFYQGANTEAFF | TGTGCCAGCAGTTTCTATCAGGGGGCGAACACTGAAGCTTTCTTT | TRBD1 | TRBV6-5 | . | TRBJ1-1
CASSLVGGGEYEQYF | TGTGCCAGCAGCTTGGTAGGAGGGGGCGAGTACGAGCAGTACTTC | . | TRBV5-6 | once | TRBJ2-7
CAIKTSGGKETQYF | TGTGCCATCAAGACTAGCGGGGGAAAAGAGACCCAGTACTTC | TRBD2 | TRBV10-3 | few | TRBJ2-5
CASSQGSGQPQHF | TGTGCCAGCAGCCAGGGTAGCGGTCAGCCCCAGCATTTT | . | TRBV5-8 | . | TRBJ1-5
CASSLGRALGDTQYF | TGTGCCAGCAGCCTAGGGAGGGCCCTCGGAGATACGCAGTATTTT | TRBD2 | TRBV4-2 | . | TRBJ2-3
CSVGAGDAGYTF | TGCAGCGTTGGGGCAGGGGACGCTGGCTACACCTTC | . | TRBV29-1 | . | TRBJ1-2
CASTLPTGEYNEQFF | TGTGCCAGCACCCTTCCGACAGGGGAATACAATGAGCAGTTCTTC | TRBD1 | TRBV7-9 | once | TRBJ2-1
CASSPQEGKTDTQYF | TGTGCCAGCTCACCACAGGAGGGTAAGACAGATACGCAGTATTTT | . | TRBV18 | once | TRBJ2-3